This TCR beta chain was obtained from a study of PD-1 blockade in classical Hodgkin lymphoma (dated by TCRdb to the early 2020s). Regarding the complete study: Nivolumab dosing was 3 mg/kg intravenously every 2 weeks, continuing until either disease progression or unacceptable toxicity. The study used CyTOF and TCR beta sequencing to define a peripheral blood immune signature of response to PD-1 blockade in classical Hodgkin lymphoma.

The Qiagen DNeasy kit was used to extract genomic DNA both from unsorted PBMCs and from the negatively selected CD4+ and CD8+ fractions. Using primers that anneal to V and J segments, immunoSEQ multiplex PCR amplified the TCR beta CDR3 regions. Amplification bias was minimized using a synthetic immune receptor repertoire, and residual bias was removed computationally after sequencing. The source study handled its data this way. Custom Python scripts were used to quantify repertoire diversity as the Shannon entropy index. Unsorted, CD4+ and CD8+ repertoires were analyzed separately, except in combined analyses where CD4+ and CD8+ sequences were merged in silico. A clone counted as expanded when the clone's frequency after treatment rose at least 2-fold relative to C1D1, and clones undetected at baseline were given a pseudocount of 0.5. Singleton clones were defined as clones with 0 or 1 copy at C1D1, and non-singleton clones were defined as clones with 2 or more copies. Clones expanded in unsorted samples were assigned a CD4+, CD8+ or unknown annotation through matching of protein sequences in sorted samples from the same patient. Wilcoxon tests on paired samples were used to test diversity changes from C1D1 to C4D1. TCRdb obtained this table from immuneACCESS and retained in-frame rearrangements with V and J assigned. These tables miss some clones; where compared with another copy, unresolved V genes account for less than half of the shortfall, and the remainder is unexplained. The V and J calls and the clone size are those of that table, but D and trimming were determined from the DNA. The sample yields fewer than 15,000 clones; about 86% were counted once. Roughly 4.4% of the sample is taken by the ten largest.

The study at large found these results: Among trial patients, those achieving complete response had baseline diversity similar to that of newly diagnosed patients, while diversity was significantly lower in partial responders and progressors. Lower diversity was observed in patients in whom nivolumab was started less than 1 year after ASCT, and these patients were excluded from later analyses so that confounding by immune reconstitution would be avoided. The study covered only a single clinical trial cohort, and the causes of the repertoire differences, possibly disease activity or prior therapy, were still not defined. By C4D1, a significant rise was seen in CD4+ TCR diversity but not in CD8+ TCR diversity (p=0.0027 vs p=0.16), and the rise was most apparent among complete responders (p=0.02). Baseline TCR diversity was reported as lower in newly diagnosed patients than in healthy donors, and lower still in relapsed/refractory patients.

In the paper's terms, the time point label means: cycle 1 day 1 (C1D1), immediately before nivolumab initiation. Every trial patient had relapsed after autologous stem cell transplantation, and cohorts A, B and C differed in prior brentuximab vedotin exposure. A total of under 70 patients with relapsed/refractory classical Hodgkin lymphoma made up the trial cohort, and each patient's best overall response was complete response, partial response or progressive disease. In the multi-cohort phase II CheckMate 205 trial, trial patients received single-agent nivolumab. An independent review committee assessed best overall response by applying the 2007 International Working Group response criteria. PBMCs from the trial were collected at three points: immediately before nivolumab initiation (C1D1), and during therapy at cycle 2 day 1 and cycle 4 day 1. Peripheral blood was collected in 8 mL Vacutainer Cell Preparation Tubes, from which PBMCs were isolated by centrifugation and then cryopreserved.

Concerning this clone: The antigen it binds to is not known. Per-base quality was not reported, and no clone a single base away is much larger than it.

V ends up 7 bases short and J 9 bases short, with an unmatched junction base count of 11. From the cysteine up to the phenylalanine, the CDR3 has a length of 14 residues. CDR3 DNA only is kept here, 42 bases in frame from base 1. Taken from the germline V gene (reference sequence), the CDR1 and CDR2 loops are MNHNY and SVGAGI. Sequencing used peripheral blood mononuclear cells (PBMCs), obtained at baseline. The TCR was taken from a human donor with classical Hodgkin lymphoma. The chain is made from TRBV6-6 and TRBJ2-4, and 8 junctional nucleotides match TRBD1. The CDR3 protein: CASTGTGPIGIQYF. The base sequence is TGTGCCAGCACCGGGACAGGTCCCATCGGCATTCAGTACTTC.